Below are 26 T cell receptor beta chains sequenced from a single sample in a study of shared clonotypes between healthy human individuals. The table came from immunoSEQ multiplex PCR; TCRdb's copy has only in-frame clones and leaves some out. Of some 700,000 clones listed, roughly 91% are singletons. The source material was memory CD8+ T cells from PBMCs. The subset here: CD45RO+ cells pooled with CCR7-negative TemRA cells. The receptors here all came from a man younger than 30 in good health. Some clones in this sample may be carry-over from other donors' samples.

The CDR3 DNA follows: TGTGCCAGCAGTTTATTCGCCAGAGACAACACCGGGGAGCTGTTTTTT. Translation: CASSLFARDNTGELFF. The chain employs TRBV28 and TRBJ2-2; D remains unclear. The CDR3 is made up of 16 amino acids. The germline V gene encodes CDR1 MDHEN and CDR2 SYDVKM. Trimming stripped 1 base from V and 2 bases from J, with 11 bases between.

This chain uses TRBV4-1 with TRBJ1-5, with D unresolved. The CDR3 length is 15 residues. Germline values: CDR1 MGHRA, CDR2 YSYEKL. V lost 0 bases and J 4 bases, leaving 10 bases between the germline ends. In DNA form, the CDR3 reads TGCGCCAGCAGCCAAGAACCAGGTTTGAATCAGCCCCAGCATTTT. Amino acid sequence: CASSQEPGLNQPQHF.

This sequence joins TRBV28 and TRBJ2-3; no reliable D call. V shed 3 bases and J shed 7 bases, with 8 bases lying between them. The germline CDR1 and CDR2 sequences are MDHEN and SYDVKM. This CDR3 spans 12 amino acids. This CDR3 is CASSFRLYTQYF. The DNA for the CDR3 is TGTGCCAGCAGTTTTAGGTTGTATACGCAGTATTTT.

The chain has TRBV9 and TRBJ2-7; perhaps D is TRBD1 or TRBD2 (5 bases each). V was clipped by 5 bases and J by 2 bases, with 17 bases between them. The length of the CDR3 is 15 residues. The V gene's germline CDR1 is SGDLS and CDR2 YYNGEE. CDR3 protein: CASSPNRDGTYEQYF. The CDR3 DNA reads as TGTGCCAGCAGTCCTAACCGGGACGGGACCTACGAGCAGTACTTC.

The CDR3 spells CASSPPTSGEYNEQFF. As DNA, the CDR3 is TGTGCCAGCAGCCCTCCCACTAGCGGGGAGTACAATGAGCAGTTCTTC. This chain connects TRBV5-6 to TRBJ2-1; TRBD2 aligns across 10 bases. The CDR3 covers 16 residues. Unmatched junction bases numbered 8, after V lost 4 bases and J lost 4 bases. Per the germline V gene, CDR1 is SGHDT and CDR2 is YYEEEE.

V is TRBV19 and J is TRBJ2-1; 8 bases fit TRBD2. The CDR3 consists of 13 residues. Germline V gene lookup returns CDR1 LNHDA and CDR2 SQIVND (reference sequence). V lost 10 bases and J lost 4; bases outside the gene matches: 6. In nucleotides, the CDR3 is TGTGCCACCTTGGGACTAGGATACAATGAGCAGTTCTTC. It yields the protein CATLGLGYNEQFF. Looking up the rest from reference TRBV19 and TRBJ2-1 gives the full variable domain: DGGITQSPKYLFRKEGQNVTLSCEQNLNHDAMYWYRQDPGQGLRLIYYSQIVNDFQKGDIAEGYSVSREKKESFPLTVTSAQKNPTAFYLCATLGLGYNEQFFGPGTRLTVL.

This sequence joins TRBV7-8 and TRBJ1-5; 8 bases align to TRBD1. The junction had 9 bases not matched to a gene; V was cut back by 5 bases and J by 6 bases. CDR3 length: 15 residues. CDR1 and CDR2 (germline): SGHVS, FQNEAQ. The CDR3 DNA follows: TGTGCCAGCAGCCCAGGACAGGGCGAGTTTCAGCCCCAGCATTTT. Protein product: CASSPGQGEFQPQHF. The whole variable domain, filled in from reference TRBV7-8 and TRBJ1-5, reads GAGVSQSPRYKVAKRGQDVALRCDPISGHVSLFWYQQALGQGPEFLTYFQNEAQLDKSGLPSDRFFAERPEGSVSTLKIQRTQQEDSAVYLCASSPGQGEFQPQHFGDGTRLSIL.

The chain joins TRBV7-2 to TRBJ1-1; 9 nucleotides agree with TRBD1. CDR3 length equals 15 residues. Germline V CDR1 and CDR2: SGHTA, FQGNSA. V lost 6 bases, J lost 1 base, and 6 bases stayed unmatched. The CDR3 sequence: CASSSRDRENTEAFF. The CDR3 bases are TGTGCCAGCAGTTCCCGGGACAGGGAGAACACTGAAGCTTTCTTT.

The CDR3 loop reads CASSQGLVGTQYF. CDR3 in DNA: TGTGCCAGCAGCCAGGGACTAGTGGGGACCCAGTACTTC. This rearrangement joins TRBV5-6 to TRBJ2-5; 8 nucleotides match TRBD2. Trimming removed 4 bases from V and 7 bases from J; junction bases left unmatched: 6. This CDR3 spans 13 amino acids. Germline loops: CDR1 SGHDT, CDR2 YYEEEE.

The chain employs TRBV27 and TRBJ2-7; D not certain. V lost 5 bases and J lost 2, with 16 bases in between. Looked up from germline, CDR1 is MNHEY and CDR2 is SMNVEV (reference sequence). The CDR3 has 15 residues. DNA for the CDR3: TGTGCCAGCAGTCCTTCGGCGCCGCTCCCCTACGAGCAGTACTTC. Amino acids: CASSPSAPLPYEQYF.

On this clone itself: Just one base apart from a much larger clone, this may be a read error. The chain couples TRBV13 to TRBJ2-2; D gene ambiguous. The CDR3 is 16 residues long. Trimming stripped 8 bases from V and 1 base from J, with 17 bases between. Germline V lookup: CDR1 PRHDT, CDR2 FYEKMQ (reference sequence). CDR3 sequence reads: CASGLTGSWNTGELFF. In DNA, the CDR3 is TGTGCCAGCGGCCTAACCGGATCATGGAACACCGGGGAGCTGTTTTTT.

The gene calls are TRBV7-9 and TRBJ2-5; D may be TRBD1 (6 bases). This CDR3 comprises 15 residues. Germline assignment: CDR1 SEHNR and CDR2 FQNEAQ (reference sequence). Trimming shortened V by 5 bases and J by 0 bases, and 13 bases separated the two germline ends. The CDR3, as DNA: TGTGCCAGCAGCCCACATCAGGGGTACCAAGAGACCCAGTACTTC. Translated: CASSPHQGYQETQYF.

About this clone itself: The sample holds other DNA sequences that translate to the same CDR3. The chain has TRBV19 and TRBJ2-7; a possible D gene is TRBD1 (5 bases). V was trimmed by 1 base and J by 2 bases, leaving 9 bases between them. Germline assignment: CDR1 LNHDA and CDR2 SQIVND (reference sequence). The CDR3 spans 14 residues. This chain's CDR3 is CASSIGDSTYEQYF. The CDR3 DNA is TGTGCCAGTAGTATAGGAGACAGTACCTACGAGCAGTACTTC.

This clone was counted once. CDR3 DNA sequence: TGTGCCACCAGCAGCAAGAGGACAGATACGCAGTATTTT. Translating it yields CATSSKRTDTQYF. V and J are TRBV15 and TRBJ2-3; D unclear. The CDR3 contains 13 residues. With 3 bases removed from V and 3 bases from J, the gap between germline ends came to 7 bases. In germline, CDR1 is LNHNV, CDR2 YYDKDF (reference sequence).

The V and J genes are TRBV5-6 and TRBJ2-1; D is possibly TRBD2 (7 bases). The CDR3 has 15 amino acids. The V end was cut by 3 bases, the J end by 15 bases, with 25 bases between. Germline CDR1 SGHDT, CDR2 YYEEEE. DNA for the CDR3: TGTGCCAGCAGCTGGGAGGGGGAATCTCCCGACTATCTGTTCTTC. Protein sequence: CASSWEGESPDYLFF.

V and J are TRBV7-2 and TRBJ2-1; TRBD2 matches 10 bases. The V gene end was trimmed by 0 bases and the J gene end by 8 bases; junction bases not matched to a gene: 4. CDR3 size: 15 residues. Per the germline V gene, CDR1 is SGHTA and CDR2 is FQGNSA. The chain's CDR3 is CASSLALAGDHEQFF. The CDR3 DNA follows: TGTGCCAGCAGCTTAGCCCTAGCGGGAGACCATGAGCAGTTCTTC. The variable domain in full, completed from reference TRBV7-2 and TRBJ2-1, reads GAGVSQSPSNKVTEKGKDVELRCDPISGHTALYWYRQSLGQGLEFLIYFQGNSAPDKSGLPSDRFSAERTGGSVSTLTIQRTQQEDSAVYLCASSLALAGDHEQFFGPGTRLTVL.

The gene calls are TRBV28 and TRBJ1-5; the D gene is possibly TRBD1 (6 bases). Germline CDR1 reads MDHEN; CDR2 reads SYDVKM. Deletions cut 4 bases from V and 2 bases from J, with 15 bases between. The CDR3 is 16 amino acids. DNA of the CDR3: TGTGCCAGCAGTTCGGCAGGGGAAGGAGGCAATCAGCCCCAGCATTTT. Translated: CASSSAGEGGNQPQHF.

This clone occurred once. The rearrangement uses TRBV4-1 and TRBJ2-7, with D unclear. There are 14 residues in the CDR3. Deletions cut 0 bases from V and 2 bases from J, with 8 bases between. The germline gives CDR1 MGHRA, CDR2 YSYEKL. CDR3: CASSQDPGAYEQYF. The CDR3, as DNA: TGCGCCAGCAGCCAAGATCCCGGAGCCTACGAGCAGTACTTC.

The CDR3 DNA reads TGTGCCTGGTCTAGCGGGAATCATAATGAGCAGTTCTTC. Residues: CAWSSGNHNEQFF. The rearrangement joins TRBV30 to TRBJ2-1; 9 nucleotides agree with TRBD2. The CDR3 is 13 amino acids. V lost 5 bases to trimming and J lost 7 bases; unmatched junction nucleotides: 6. The germline gives CDR1 GTSNPN, CDR2 SVGIG (reference sequence).

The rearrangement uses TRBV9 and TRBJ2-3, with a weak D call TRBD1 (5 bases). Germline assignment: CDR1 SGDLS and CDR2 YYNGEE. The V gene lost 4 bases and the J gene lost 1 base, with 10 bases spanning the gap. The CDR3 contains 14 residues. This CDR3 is CASSPRVGTDTQYF. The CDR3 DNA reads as TGTGCCAGCAGCCCCAGGGTCGGCACAGATACGCAGTATTTT.

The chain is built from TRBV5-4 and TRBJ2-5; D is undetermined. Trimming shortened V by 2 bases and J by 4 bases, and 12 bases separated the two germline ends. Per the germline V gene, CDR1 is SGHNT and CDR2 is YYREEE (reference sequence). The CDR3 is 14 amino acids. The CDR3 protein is CASSLGELGETQYF. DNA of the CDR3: TGTGCCAGCAGCTTAGGAGAGTTGGGAGAGACCCAGTACTTC.

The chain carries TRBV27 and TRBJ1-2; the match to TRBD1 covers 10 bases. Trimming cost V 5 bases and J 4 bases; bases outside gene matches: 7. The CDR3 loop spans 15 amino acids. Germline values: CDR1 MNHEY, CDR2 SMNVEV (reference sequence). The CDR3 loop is CASSLGTGVGYGYTF. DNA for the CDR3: TGTGCCAGCAGTCTGGGGACAGGGGTGGGCTATGGCTACACCTTC.

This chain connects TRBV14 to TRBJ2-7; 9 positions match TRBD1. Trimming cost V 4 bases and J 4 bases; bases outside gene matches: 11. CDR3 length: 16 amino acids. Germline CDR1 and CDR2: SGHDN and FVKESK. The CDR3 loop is CASSRSFRDRVYEQYF. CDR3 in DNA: TGTGCCAGCAGCCGGTCCTTCCGGGACAGGGTGTACGAGCAGTACTTC.

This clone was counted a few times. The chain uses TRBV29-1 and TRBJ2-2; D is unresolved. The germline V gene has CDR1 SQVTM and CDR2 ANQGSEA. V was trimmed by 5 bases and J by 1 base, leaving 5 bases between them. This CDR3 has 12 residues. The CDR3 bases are TGCAGCGTTCCAGTGAACACCGGGGAGCTGTTTTTT. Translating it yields CSVPVNTGELFF.

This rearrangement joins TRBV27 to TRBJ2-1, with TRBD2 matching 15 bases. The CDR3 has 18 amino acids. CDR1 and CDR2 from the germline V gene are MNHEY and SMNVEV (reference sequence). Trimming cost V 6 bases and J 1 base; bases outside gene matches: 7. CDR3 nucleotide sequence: TGTGCCAGCAGGTCGGGACTAGCGGGAGGTGAATCCTACAATGAGCAGTTCTTC. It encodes CASRSGLAGGESYNEQFF.

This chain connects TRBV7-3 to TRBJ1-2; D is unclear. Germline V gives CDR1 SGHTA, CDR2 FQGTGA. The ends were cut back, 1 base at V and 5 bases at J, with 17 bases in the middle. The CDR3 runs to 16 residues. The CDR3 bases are TGTGCCAGCAGCTTAATCCCTGGTCACACAACTTATGGCTACACCTTC. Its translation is CASSLIPGHTTYGYTF.